The clone carrying this T cell receptor (beta chain) has ten or more counts. Its cognate antigen is unknown. The TCR library protocol was used to attach unique molecular identifiers. These identifiers were attached to individual cDNA molecules. TCRdb analysed the 5' RACE reads with MiXCR anew, one entry per CDR3 protein. The top ten hold 2% to 3% of the sample, which has about 25,000 distinct CDR3 sequences, 5.5% seen once. The data are from a study of early T cells in non-severe SARS-CoV-2 infection. Overall study context: The sequenced material was bulk RNA from unsorted whole blood, and its chains were unpaired. Findings and caveats of the study: Anti-spike CD8 responses were favored in VDJdb matching, and private and CD4 specificities were missed.

The V end lost 0 bases, the J end lost 1 base, and 4 bases lay between the germline ends. CDR1 SGHAT and CDR2 FQNNGV come from the germline V gene. The CDR3 runs to 15 residues. The sequence was collected from an adult who was a healthcare worker with PCR-confirmed SARS-CoV-2 infection or an uninfected control (not recorded which). This sequence joins TRBV11-2 and TRBJ2-6; D is unresolved. The specimen was whole blood. The chain's CDR3 is CASSLEGSGANVLTF. As DNA, the CDR3 is TGTGCCAGCAGCTTAGAAGGGTCTGGGGCCAACGTCCTGACTTTC.